This entry lists 16 T cell receptor beta chains sequenced from one sample in a study of cytomegalovirus exposure and HLA in healthy donors. It was with 60 Vbeta and 13 Jbeta primers that the PCR ran. Assay: immunoSEQ multiplex PCR; the TCRdb copy retains only in-frame clones and omits some. In the table there are 150,000 to 200,000 clones, just over 75% of which are singletons. The sample taken for sequencing was PBMCs. Source of these receptors: a young man in good health and CMV-seronegative.

V gene TRBV30 combines with J gene TRBJ2-2; weak D call: TRBD2 (6 bases). Germline loops: CDR1 GTSNPN, CDR2 SVGIG (reference sequence). V dropped 1 base and J dropped 6 bases, with 12 bases sitting between them. This CDR3 comprises 14 residues. The CDR3 nucleotides are TGTGCCTGGAGTGGCTTCGGGAGACCCGGGGAGCTGTTTTTT. Its protein is CAWSGFGRPGELFF. The full variable domain, in which reference TRBV30 and TRBJ2-2 provide the parts outside the CDR3, is SQTIHQWPATLVQPVGSPLSLECTVEGTSNPNLYWYRQAAGRGLQLLFYSVGIGQISSEVPQNLSASRPQDRQFILSSKKLLLSDSGFYLCAWSGFGRPGELFFGEGSRLTVL.

The chain couples TRBV7-3 to TRBJ2-5; TRBD2 aligns across 8 bases. Trimming took 2 bases from V and 4 from J; bases not matched to a gene: 9. CDR1 is SGHTA and CDR2 is FQGTGA in the germline V gene. This CDR3 spans 16 amino acids. In DNA, the CDR3 is TGTGCCAGCAGCTTAGTTCCAGCGGGGGAGGGAGAGACCCAGTACTTC. Translating gives CASSLVPAGEGETQYF.

This chain connects TRBV14 to TRBJ1-1, with unresolved D. The CDR3 covers 13 residues. CDR1 and CDR2 (germline): SGHDN, FVKESK. Between the trimmed V and J ends, which lost 5 bases and 1 base, there was a span of 8 bases. Written as DNA, the CDR3 is TGTGCCAGCAGCGTAGGCGGGAACACTGAAGCTTTCTTT. Residues: CASSVGGNTEAFF. The variable domain in full, completed from reference TRBV14 and TRBJ1-1, reads EAGVTQFPSHSVIEKGQTVTLRCDPISGHDNLYWYRRVMGKEIKFLLHFVKESKQDESGMPNNRFLAERTGGTYSTLKVQPAELEDSGVYFCASSVGGNTEAFFGQGTRLTVV.

The genes are TRBV7-2 and TRBJ1-1; D possibly corresponds to TRBD1 (6 bases). Germline loops: CDR1 SGHTA, CDR2 FQGNSA. This CDR3 comprises 15 residues. V lost 0 bases and J lost 5, with 13 bases in between. The CDR3 DNA reads as TGTGCCAGCAGCTTAGCGCGGGGGGCGGGAACTGAAGCTTTCTTT. Translation gives CASSLARGAGTEAFF.

Only one count was recorded for this clone. V usage is TRBV9 and J usage is TRBJ2-5, with TRBD1 matching over 8 bases. Unmatched junction bases numbered 9, after V lost 4 bases and J lost 4 bases. CDR1 is SGDLS and CDR2 is YYNGEE in the germline V gene. This CDR3 contains 15 residues. The CDR3 DNA reads TGTGCCAGCAGCCCCGCAGGGGGCTTGGGAGAGACCCAGTACTTC. The encoded protein is CASSPAGGLGETQYF. The full variable domain, completed using reference TRBV9 and TRBJ2-5, is DSGVTQTPKHLITATGQRVTLRCSPRSGDLSVYWYQQSLDQGLQFLIQYYNGEERAKGNILERFSAQQFPDLHSELNLSSLELGDSALYFCASSPAGGLGETQYFGPGTRLLVL.

The rearrangement joins TRBV30 to TRBJ1-1; the D gene is possibly TRBD1 (6 bases). V was shortened by 1 base and J by 4 bases, with 10 bases between the two germline ends. The germline V gene has CDR1 GTSNPN and CDR2 SVGIG (reference sequence). There are 13 residues in the CDR3. The CDR3 loop reads CAWSGPRGTEAFF. As DNA, the CDR3 is TGTGCCTGGAGTGGGCCCAGGGGCACTGAAGCTTTCTTT. Full variable domain (rest looked up from reference TRBV30 and TRBJ1-1): SQTIHQWPATLVQPVGSPLSLECTVEGTSNPNLYWYRQAAGRGLQLLFYSVGIGQISSEVPQNLSASRPQDRQFILSSKKLLLSDSGFYLCAWSGPRGTEAFFGQGTRLTVV.

This chain connects TRBV7-2 to TRBJ2-7; D might be TRBD1 (6 bases). Trimming took off 5 bases at V and 1 base at J, with 12 bases between the two ends. CDR1 and CDR2 from the germline V gene are SGHTA and FQGNSA. The CDR3 runs 14 residues. The CDR3 protein is CASSPQQGSYEQYF. The CDR3, as DNA: TGTGCCAGCAGCCCCCAACAGGGTTCCTACGAGCAGTACTTC.

The chain combines TRBV7-2 with TRBJ1-5; 7 bases are shared with TRBD1. The CDR3 loop spans 15 amino acids. The V segment lost 6 bases and the J segment 5 bases; nucleotides outside the gene matches: 10. CDR1 is SGHTA and CDR2 is FQGNSA in the germline V gene. In nucleotides, the CDR3 is TGTGCCAGCAGTTATTACAGGGGTATGGATCAGCCCCAGCATTTT. It is translated as CASSYYRGMDQPQHF. The full variable domain, with the rest looked up from reference TRBV7-2 and TRBJ1-5, is GAGVSQSPSNKVTEKGKDVELRCDPISGHTALYWYRQSLGQGLEFLIYFQGNSAPDKSGLPSDRFSAERTGGSVSTLTIQRTQQEDSAVYLCASSYYRGMDQPQHFGDGTRLSIL.

This chain connects TRBV30 to TRBJ2-2; tentatively, D is TRBD1 (7 bases). V was cut by 5 bases and J by 4 bases, with 17 bases left in between. The CDR3 spans 15 residues. Germline V gives CDR1 GTSNPN, CDR2 SVGIG (reference sequence). The CDR3 nucleotides read TGTGCCTGGGGGGGGACACAGGGGAGCACCGGGGAGCTGTTTTTT. Translation gives CAWGGTQGSTGELFF.

CDR3: CASSVSGDSYEQYF. CDR3 DNA: TGCGCCAGCAGTGTTTCGGGGGACTCCTACGAGCAGTACTTC. The chain employs TRBV10-1 and TRBJ2-7; TRBD2 is a possible D gene (6 bases). This CDR3 spans 14 amino acids. V was cut by 4 bases and J by 0 bases, with 10 bases left in between. Germline loops: CDR1 WNHNN, CDR2 SYGVQD (reference sequence).

This clone appeared a few times. This sequence joins TRBV6-5 and TRBJ1-3; D perhaps matches TRBD1 (6 bases). The CDR3 is made up of 13 amino acids. Germline V gene lookup returns CDR1 MNHEY and CDR2 SVGAGI. Trimming pared 6 bases from V and 4 bases from J, leaving 10 bases between. CDR3 residues: CASRGDTGNTIYF. Here the CDR3 DNA reads TGTGCCAGCAGGGGGGACACGGGAAACACCATATATTTT.

J is TRBJ2-7 and V is TRBV18, with D possibly TRBD2 on 6 matching bases. The V gene's germline CDR1 is KGHSH and CDR2 LQKENI. V lost 4 bases to trimming and J lost 7 bases, with 14 bases between them. The CDR3 consists of 13 residues. CDR3 in amino acids: CASSQGLIPEQYF. CDR3 in DNA: TGTGCCAGCTCACAGGGACTTATACCGGAGCAGTACTTC.

This clone was counted a few times. V gene TRBV19 combines with J gene TRBJ1-5; 8 bases align to TRBD1. With 5 bases clipped from V and 1 base from J, the junction kept 10 bases outside the gene matches. The length of the CDR3 is 17 residues. From germline, CDR1 is LNHDA and CDR2 SQIVND (reference sequence). CDR3 sequence: CASSFPPGGISNQPQHF. The CDR3 DNA is TGTGCCAGTAGTTTTCCGCCAGGGGGCATCAGCAATCAGCCCCAGCATTTT. Combining the CDR3 with reference TRBV19 and TRBJ1-5 gives the whole variable domain DGGITQSPKYLFRKEGQNVTLSCEQNLNHDAMYWYRQDPGQGLRLIYYSQIVNDFQKGDIAEGYSVSREKKESFPLTVTSAQKNPTAFYLCASSFPPGGISNQPQHFGDGTRLSIL.

This sequence joins TRBV2 and TRBJ1-1, with a possible D match to TRBD1 (5 bases). There are 17 residues in the CDR3. CDR1 and CDR2 from the germline V gene are SNHLY and FYNNEI. The ends were cut back, 0 bases at V and 1 base at J, with 15 bases in the middle. In DNA form, the CDR3 reads TGTGCCAGCAGTGAAGCGATTACAGGCCTGAAGAACACTGAAGCTTTCTTT. Protein sequence: CASSEAITGLKNTEAFF.

This clone was detected once. V and J are TRBV27 and TRBJ2-5, with TRBD1 identical over 8 bases. The J segment lost 6 bases and the V segment lost 4 bases, leaving 4 bases of the junction unmatched. The CDR3 is 13 residues long. Per the germline V gene, CDR1 is MNHEY and CDR2 is SMNVEV (reference sequence). CDR3 nucleotides: TGTGCCAGCAGTTGGACAGGGCGTCAGACCCAGTACTTC. Protein product: CASSWTGRQTQYF.

This chain connects TRBV4-3 to TRBJ1-4; TRBD1 matches at 8 bases. The CDR3 spans 17 residues. Germline assignment: CDR1 LGHNA and CDR2 YSLEER. The V segment lost 0 bases and the J segment 8 bases; nucleotides outside the gene matches: 11. CDR3 nucleotide sequence: TGCGCCAGCAGCCAAGATCTCGGGGGGACAGGAAGGGAAAAACTGTTTTTT. Protein sequence: CASSQDLGGTGREKLFF.